Each of the 8 T cell receptor beta chains below was sequenced from the same sample in a study of blood T cell repertoires in COVID-19. Profiled with immunoSEQ multiplex PCR; TCRdb holds only in-frame clones, not every one. The sample contains 13,000 or so clones, roughly 84% of which appear only once. The sample taken for sequencing was peripheral blood. These receptors all come from a human donor in a cohort sampled during active COVID-19.

This clone has a handful of counts. V gene TRBV27 combines with J gene TRBJ1-1; TRBD1 matches at 7 bases. The V gene's germline CDR1 is MNHEY and CDR2 SMNVEV (reference sequence). The CDR3 spans 15 residues. V was clipped by 3 bases and J by 0 bases; unmatched bases: 4. DNA of the CDR3: TGTGCCAGCAGTTTGCTGGACAGGCTGAACACTGAAGCTTTCTTT. Residues: CASSLLDRLNTEAFF.

The chain employs TRBV10-2 and TRBJ1-6, with TRBD1 matching over 8 bases. From germline, CDR1 is WSHSY and CDR2 SAAADI. The trim removed 3 bases at V and 5 bases at J, leaving 6 bases unmatched. This CDR3 region has 16 residues. CDR3 in amino acids: CASSDRDRLHNSPLHF. The DNA of the CDR3 is TGCGCCAGCAGTGACCGGGACAGGCTGCATAATTCACCCCTCCACTTT.

J is TRBJ2-3 and V is TRBV3-1 (or the pseudogene TRBV3-2), with TRBD1 matching over 9 bases. From germline, CDR1 is LGHDT and CDR2 YNNKEL (reference sequence). The CDR3 covers 17 residues. The V gene end was trimmed by 4 bases and the J gene end by 5 bases; junction bases not matched to a gene: 13. The CDR3 DNA is TGTGCCAGCAGCCCCTTTATAACAGGGGGCACGGGAGATACGCAGTATTTT. Translation: CASSPFITGGTGDTQYF.

The chain combines TRBV6-1 with TRBJ2-7; D may be TRBD2 (5 bases). The V end was cut by 2 bases, the J end by 0 bases, with 8 bases between. Germline CDR1 MNHNS, CDR2 SASEGT. The CDR3 covers 14 residues. For the CDR3, the DNA is TGTGCCAGCAGTGAATGGGGAGTCTCCTACGAGCAGTACTTC. Its translation: CASSEWGVSYEQYF.

Judged by abundance, this clone is large (0.1 to 1%). This chain connects TRBV6-4 to TRBJ2-1; 9 nucleotides align to TRBD1. The V and J ends lost 0 bases and 6 bases, in that order; junction bases with no gene match: 0. The germline CDR1 and CDR2 sequences are MRHNA and SNTAGT. The CDR3 runs to 14 residues. For the CDR3, the DNA is TGTGCCAGCAGTGACTCGACAGGGGGCAATGAGCAGTTCTTC. As protein: CASSDSTGGNEQFF.

The chain recombines TRBV7-2 with TRBJ2-7, with D possibly being TRBD1 (5 bases). The V and J ends lost 1 base and 0 bases respectively, with 7 bases between them. CDR3 length: 14 residues. Germline V CDR1 and CDR2: SGHTA, FQGNSA. CDR3 coding DNA: TGTGCCAGCAGCTTAGAGGGGATCTCCTACGAGCAGTACTTC. It codes for CASSLEGISYEQYF. Full variable domain (remainder filled in from reference TRBV7-2 and TRBJ2-7): GAGVSQSPSNKVTEKGKDVELRCDPISGHTALYWYRQSLGQGLEFLIYFQGNSAPDKSGLPSDRFSAERTGGSVSTLTIQRTQQEDSAVYLCASSLEGISYEQYFGPGTRLTVT.

The chain carries TRBV4-1 and TRBJ1-6; D unresolved. The CDR3 runs 15 residues. Germline loops: CDR1 MGHRA, CDR2 YSYEKL. V lost 1 base to trimming and J lost 10 bases, with 14 bases between them. CDR3 residues: CASSQGWASRSPLHF. The CDR3 coding sequence is TGCGCCAGCAGCCAAGGGTGGGCATCAAGGTCACCCCTCCACTTT.

The chain links TRBV27 to TRBJ2-3; a weak D match, TRBD1 (5 bases). Germline V gives CDR1 MNHEY, CDR2 SMNVEV (reference sequence). This CDR3 contains 16 residues. The germline V and J ends were trimmed by 7 bases and 1 base, with 18 bases remaining between them. CDR3 residues: CASTDGQIRGTDTQYF. The CDR3, as DNA: TGTGCCAGCACCGACGGACAAATACGGGGCACAGATACGCAGTATTTT.